A selection of T cell receptor beta chains follows, all from one sample in a study of blood T cell repertoires in COVID-19. Using immunoSEQ multiplex PCR, the repertoire was profiled, and TCRdb retains in-frame clones only, with some absent. The table includes 210,000 or so clones, approximately 81% detected once. Sequenced: peripheral blood. The source of these receptors is a woman of 80 years or more with acute or convalescent COVID-19. Each CDR3 is given with its conserved first and last residue. A D gene is named only where the DNA matches it firmly. Clone sizes are given selectively: once, few, many, or a class where the clone is expanded.

- | TRBJ2-7 | - | TRBV30 | CAWRVSGYEQYF | TGTGCCTGGAGAGTTAGCGGCTACGAGCAGTACTTC
- | TRBJ1-4 | - | TRBV7-2 | CASSLGEREKLFF | TGTGCCAGCAGCCTAGGTGAACGGGAAAAACTGTTTTTT
- | TRBJ2-7 | - | TRBV29-1 | CSVARGYEQYF | TGCAGCGTTGCTAGGGGATACGAGCAGTACTTC
few | TRBJ2-7 | - | TRBV27 | CASSSHSSGSYEQYF | TGTGCCAGCAGTTCCCATAGTAGCGGTTCCTACGAGCAGTACTTC
- | TRBJ1-6 | TRBD1 | TRBV19 | CASRSGTGNSPLHF | TGTGCCAGTAGGTCCGGGACAGGTAATTCACCCCTCCACTTT
- | TRBJ2-1 | TRBD2 | TRBV7-2 | CASSLLRDYTRYNEQFF | TGTGCCAGCAGTTTACTCCGGGACTATACCCGCTACAATGAGCAGTTCTTC
- | TRBJ2-3 | TRBD1 | TRBV5-1 | CATTRAGGRTDTQYF | TGCGCCACAACTAGGGCAGGGGGCCGGACAGATACGCAGTATTTT
- | TRBJ2-7 | - | TRBV9 | CASSLKSGLDYEQYF | TGTGCCAGCAGCCTTAAATCGGGACTTGACTACGAGCAGTACTTC
many | TRBJ2-7 | TRBD1 | TRBV11-3 | CASSLEGQGVYEQYF | TGTGCCAGCAGCTTAGAGGGACAGGGAGTATACGAGCAGTACTTC
- | TRBJ1-3 | - | TRBV29-1 | CSVYRDWGNTIYF | TGCAGCGTATACAGGGATTGGGGAAACACCATATATTTT
few | TRBJ1-2 | TRBD1 | TRBV19 | CASSPGQGYGYTF | TGTGCCAGTAGTCCGGGACAGGGATATGGCTACACCTTC
- | TRBJ2-1 | - | TRBV24-1 | CATSDPTQGPYNEQFF | TGTGCCACCAGTGACCCGACCCAGGGGCCCTACAATGAGCAGTTCTTC
once | TRBJ2-7 | TRBD1 | TRBV6-2/TRBV6-3 | CASSPQGTGDYEQYF | TGTGCCAGCAGCCCTCAAGGGACAGGGGACTACGAGCAGTACTTC
- | TRBJ1-3 | - | TRBV19 | CASTLSGNTIYF | TGTGCCAGTACTTTATCTGGAAACACCATATATTTT
- | TRBJ1-3 | - | TRBV29-1 | CSVERASGNTIYF | TGCAGCGTTGAGCGGGCCTCTGGAAACACCATATATTTT
- | TRBJ2-7 | - | TRBV5-5 | CASSSDSWLIEQYF | TGTGCCAGCAGCTCCGACTCCTGGCTGATCGAGCAGTACTTC
- | TRBJ2-7 | TRBD1 | TRBV18 | CASSPILLGTGAEGQYF | TGTGCCAGCTCACCGATCCTTTTAGGGACAGGCGCAGAGGGGCAGTACTTC
- | TRBJ1-5 | - | TRBV19 | CASSMGVAGNQPQHF | TGTGCCAGTAGTATGGGTGTGGCAGGGAATCAGCCCCAGCATTTT
- | TRBJ2-2 | TRBD2 | TRBV5-5 | CASKQWEGYTGELFF | TGTGCCTCAAAACAATGGGAGGGGTACACCGGGGAGCTGTTTTTT
- | TRBJ1-1 | - | TRBV19 | CASTNQQFTTRVAFF | TGTGCCAGCACGAATCAACAATTTACGACGAGGGTAGCTTTCTTT
- | TRBJ2-3 | TRBD2 | TRBV3-1/TRBV3-2 | CASSLGLATDTQYF | TGTGCCAGCAGCTTGGGACTAGCGACAGATACGCAGTATTTT
- | TRBJ2-3 | TRBD2 | TRBV7-2 | CASSFKFGGGVDTQYF | TGTGCCAGCAGCTTTAAGTTCGGCGGGGGTGTAGATACGCAGTATTTT
- | TRBJ2-2 | TRBD2 | TRBV13 | CASSPGLVRPGELFF | TGTGCCAGCAGCCCGGGACTAGTGCGTCCCGGGGAGCTGTTTTTT
- | TRBJ1-2 | TRBD1 | TRBV7-2 | CASSLGRGFYGYTF | TGTGCCAGCAGCTTGGGCAGGGGGTTCTATGGCTACACCTTC
- | TRBJ2-1 | TRBD1 | TRBV4-1 | CASSQAVGTGGFNEQFF | TGCGCCAGCAGCCAAGCAGTGGGAACAGGGGGCTTCAATGAGCAGTTCTTC
- | TRBJ1-3 | - | TRBV18 | CASSPILTSGNTIYF | TGTGCCAGCTCACCAATTCTAACCTCTGGAAACACCATATATTTT